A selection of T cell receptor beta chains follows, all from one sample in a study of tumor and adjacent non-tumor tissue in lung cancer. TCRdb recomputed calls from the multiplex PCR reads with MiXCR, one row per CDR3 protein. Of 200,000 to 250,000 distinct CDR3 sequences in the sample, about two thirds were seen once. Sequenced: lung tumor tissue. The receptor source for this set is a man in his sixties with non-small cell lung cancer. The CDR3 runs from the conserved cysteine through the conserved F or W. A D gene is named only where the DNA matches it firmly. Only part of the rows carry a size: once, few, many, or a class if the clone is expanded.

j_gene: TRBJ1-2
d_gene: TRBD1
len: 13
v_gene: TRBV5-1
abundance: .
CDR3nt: TGCGCCAGCAGCGGGACAGGGAACTATGGCTACACCTTC
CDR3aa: CASSGTGNYGYTF

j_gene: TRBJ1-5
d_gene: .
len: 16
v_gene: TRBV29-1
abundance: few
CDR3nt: TGCAGCGTTTCTACCGGGGCCAGTTTTAGCAATCAGCCCCAGCATTTT
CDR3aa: CSVSTGASFSNQPQHF

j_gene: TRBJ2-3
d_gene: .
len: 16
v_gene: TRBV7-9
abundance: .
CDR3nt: TGTGCCAGCAGCCTAACAGTATCTAGAGGCACAGATACGCAGTATTTT
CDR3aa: CASSLTVSRGTDTQYF

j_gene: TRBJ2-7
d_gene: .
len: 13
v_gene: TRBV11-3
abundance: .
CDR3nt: TGTGCCAGCAGCATCGGGGGCTCATACGAGCAGTACTTC
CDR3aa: CASSIGGSYEQYF

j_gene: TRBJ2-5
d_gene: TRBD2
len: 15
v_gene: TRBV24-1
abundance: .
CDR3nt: TGTGCCACCAGTGATTTGCGTAGCGGGAGTGAGACCCACTACTTC
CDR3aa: CATSDLRSGSETHYF

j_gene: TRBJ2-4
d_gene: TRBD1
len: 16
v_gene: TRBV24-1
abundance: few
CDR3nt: TGTGCCACCAGTGATCCCCCGGGACAGGGGAAAAACATTCAGTACTTC
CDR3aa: CATSDPPGQGKNIQYF

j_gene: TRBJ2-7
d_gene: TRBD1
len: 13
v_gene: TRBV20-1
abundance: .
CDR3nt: TGCAGTGCGCCCGGGACAGACCACTACGAGCAGTACTTC
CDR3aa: CSAPGTDHYEQYF

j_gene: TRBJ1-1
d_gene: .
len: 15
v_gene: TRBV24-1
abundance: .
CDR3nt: TGTGCCACCAGTGACCGACAGATAGAGAACACTGAAGCTTCCTTT
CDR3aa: CATSDRQIENTEASF

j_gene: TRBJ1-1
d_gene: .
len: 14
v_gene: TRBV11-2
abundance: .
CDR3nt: TGTGCCAGCAGCGCCTCGGGGGACGGCCTAGGGGCTTTATTT
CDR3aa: CASSASGDGLGALF

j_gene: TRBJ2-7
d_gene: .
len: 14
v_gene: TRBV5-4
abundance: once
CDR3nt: TGTGCCAGCAGCTACGGGACGCACACCTACGAGCAGTACTTC
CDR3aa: CASSYGTHTYEQYF

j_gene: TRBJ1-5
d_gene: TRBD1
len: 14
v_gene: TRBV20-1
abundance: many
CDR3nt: TGCAGTGCTCGACAGGGGGCCTCCGATCAGCCCCAGCATTTT
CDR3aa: CSARQGASDQPQHF

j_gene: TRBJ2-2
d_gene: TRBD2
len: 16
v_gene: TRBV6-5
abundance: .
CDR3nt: TGTGCCAGCAGTTCCCGACTAGCGGGAGGCGCCGGGGATCTGTTTTTT
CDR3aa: CASSSRLAGGAGDLFF

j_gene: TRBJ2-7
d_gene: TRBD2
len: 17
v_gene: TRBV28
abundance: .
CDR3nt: TGTGCCAGCAGTTTATTTGGGACTAGCGGGAGACACTACGAGCGGTACTTC
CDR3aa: CASSLFGTSGRHYERYF

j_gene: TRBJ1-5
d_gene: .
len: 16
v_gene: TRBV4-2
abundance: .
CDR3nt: TGTACCAGCAGCCAAGAACCGGGAGACGGCAATCAGCCCCAGCATTTT
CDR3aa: CTSSQEPGDGNQPQHF

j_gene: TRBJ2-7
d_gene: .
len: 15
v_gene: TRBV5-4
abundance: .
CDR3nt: TGTGCCAGGAGCTTGGCCGGTACGGTCTCCTACAAGCAGTACTTC
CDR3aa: CARSLAGTVSYKQYF

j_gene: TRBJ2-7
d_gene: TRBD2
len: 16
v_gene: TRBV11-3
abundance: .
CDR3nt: TGTGCCAGCAGCTTAGATGTTAGCGGGAGTCTCCACGAGCCGTACTTC
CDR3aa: CASSLDVSGSLHEPYF

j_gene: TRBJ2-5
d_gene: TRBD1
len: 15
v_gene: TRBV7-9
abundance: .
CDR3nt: TGTGCCAGCAGCCGCACAGGGGTTTCAGGAGAGACCCATTACTTC
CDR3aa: CASSRTGVSGETHYF

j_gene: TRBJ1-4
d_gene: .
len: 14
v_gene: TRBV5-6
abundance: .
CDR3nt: TGTGCCAGCAGCTTGAAGATCGGGGGTGAAAAACTGTTTTTT
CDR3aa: CASSLKIGGEKLFF

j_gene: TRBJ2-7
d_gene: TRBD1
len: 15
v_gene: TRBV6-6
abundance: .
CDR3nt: TGTGCCAGCAGTGATCCGGGACAGGGTCTCTACGAGCAGTACTTC
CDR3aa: CASSDPGQGLYEQYF

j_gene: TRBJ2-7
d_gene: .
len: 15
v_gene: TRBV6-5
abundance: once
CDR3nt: TGTACCAGCTGCAATGGGGGAGTCACTCGCTATGAGCAGTACTTC
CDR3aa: CTSCNGGVTRYEQYF

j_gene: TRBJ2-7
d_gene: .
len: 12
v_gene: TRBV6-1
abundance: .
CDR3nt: TGTGCCAGTCGGGGGCCAGTCTACGAGCAGTACTTC
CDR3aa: CASRGPVYEQYF

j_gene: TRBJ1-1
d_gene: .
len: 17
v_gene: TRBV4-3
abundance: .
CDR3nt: TGTGCCAGCAACCAAGACGCTCCGGGCAGTTCGGGCACTGAAGCTTTCTTT
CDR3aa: CASNQDAPGSSGTEAFF

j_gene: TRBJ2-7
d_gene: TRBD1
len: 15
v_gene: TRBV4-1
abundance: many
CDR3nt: TGCGCCAGCAGCCTTCTCGGGACAGCTGTCTACGAGCAGTACTTC
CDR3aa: CASSLLGTAVYEQYF

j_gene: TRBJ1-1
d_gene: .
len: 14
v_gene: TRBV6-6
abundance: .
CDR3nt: TGTGCCAACAGTTCCCCGACAGTCCCCGGTGAAGCTTTCTTT
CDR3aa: CANSSPTVPGEAFF

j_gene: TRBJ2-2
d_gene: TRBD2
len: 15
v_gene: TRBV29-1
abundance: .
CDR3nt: TGCAGCGTGACCGGGGCTAGCGGGTTCATCGGGGAGCTGTTTTTT
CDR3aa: CSVTGASGFIGELFF

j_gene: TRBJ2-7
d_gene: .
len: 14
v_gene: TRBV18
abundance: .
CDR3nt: TGTGCCAGCTCACCACAAGGGGCTGACTACGAGCAATACTTC
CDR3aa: CASSPQGADYEQYF

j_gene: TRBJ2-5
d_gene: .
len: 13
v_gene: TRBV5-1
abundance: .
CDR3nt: TGCGCCAGCAGTCAGGACCTTTGGGGGACCCAGTACTTC
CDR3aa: CASSQDLWGTQYF

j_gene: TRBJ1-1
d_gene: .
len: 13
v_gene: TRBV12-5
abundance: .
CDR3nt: TGTGTTAGTGGTTTGTCCGAAGAGGGTGAAGCTTTCTTT
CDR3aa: CVSGLSEEGEAFF

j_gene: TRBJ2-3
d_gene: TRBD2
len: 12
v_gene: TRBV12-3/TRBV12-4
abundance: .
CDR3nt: TGTGTCAGCAGACTAGCGGGTGGTACGCAGTATTTT
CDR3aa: CVSRLAGGTQYF

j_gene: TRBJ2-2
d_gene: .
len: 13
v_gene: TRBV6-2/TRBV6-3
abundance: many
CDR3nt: TGTGCCAGCGGGACGGTGAACACCGGGGAGCTGTTTTTT
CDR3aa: CASGTVNTGELFF

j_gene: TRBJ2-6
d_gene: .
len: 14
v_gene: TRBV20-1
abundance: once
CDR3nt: TGCAGTGCTGTGGACCTCTACGGGGCCAACATCCTGACTTTC
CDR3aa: CSAVDLYGANILTF

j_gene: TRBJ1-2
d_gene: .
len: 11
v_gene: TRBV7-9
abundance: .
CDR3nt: TGTGCCAGCAGCCCGCTTCCTGGCTACGCCTTC
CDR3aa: CASSPLPGYAF

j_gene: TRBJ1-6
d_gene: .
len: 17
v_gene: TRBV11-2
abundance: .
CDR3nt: TGTGCCAGCTGCTTATACCCCACGGACGCGTTTAAGCCTCCCCTCCACTTT
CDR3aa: CASCLYPTDAFKPPLHF

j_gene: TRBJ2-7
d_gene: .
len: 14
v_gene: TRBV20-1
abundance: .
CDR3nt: TGCAGTACTAAAGGATGGACCAAAACCTACGAGAAGTACTTC
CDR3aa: CSTKGWTKTYEKYF

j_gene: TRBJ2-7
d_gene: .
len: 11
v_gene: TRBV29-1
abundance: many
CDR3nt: TGCAGGCCCCGGGATCACTACGAGCAGTACTTC
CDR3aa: CRPRDHYEQYF

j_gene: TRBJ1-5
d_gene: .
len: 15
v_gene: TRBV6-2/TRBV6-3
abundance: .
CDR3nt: TGTGCCAGCAGTTATCTACGGGTTGTCAATCAGCCCCAGCATTTT
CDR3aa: CASSYLRVVNQPQHF

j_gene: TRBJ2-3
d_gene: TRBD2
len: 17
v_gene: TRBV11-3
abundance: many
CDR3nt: TGTGCCAGCAGCCCCCACCGACTAGCGGGACTCACAGATACGCAGTATTTT
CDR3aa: CASSPHRLAGLTDTQYF

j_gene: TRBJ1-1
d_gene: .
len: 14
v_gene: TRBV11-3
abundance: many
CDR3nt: TGTGCCAGCAGCACGAGGGGGGAGAACACTGAAGCTTTCTTT
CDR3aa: CASSTRGENTEAFF

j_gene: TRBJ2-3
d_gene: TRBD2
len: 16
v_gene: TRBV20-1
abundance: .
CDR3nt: TGCAGTGCTTACTCCAGGACTAGCGGAGGGGGGGGTATGCAGTATTTT
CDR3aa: CSAYSRTSGGGGMQYF

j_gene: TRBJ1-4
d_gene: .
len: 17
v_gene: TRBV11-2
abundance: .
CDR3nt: TGTGCTAGCAGCTTAAAAATGCCGGGACCCCGCGGAAGAAAACTGTTTTTT
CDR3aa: CASSLKMPGPRGRKLFF

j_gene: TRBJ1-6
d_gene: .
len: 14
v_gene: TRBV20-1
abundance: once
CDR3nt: TGCAGTGCTAGAGATAAAGGGAATAATTCACTCCTCCACTTT
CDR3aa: CSARDKGNNSLLHF

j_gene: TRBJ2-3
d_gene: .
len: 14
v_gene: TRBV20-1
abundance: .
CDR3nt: TGCAGTGTCCCACCCCAGTTGGGCTCGGATACGCAGTATTTT
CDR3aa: CSVPPQLGSDTQYF

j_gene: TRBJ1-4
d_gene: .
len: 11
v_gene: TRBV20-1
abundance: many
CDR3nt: TGCAGTGCTAGCGCTGAAAGGAAACTGTTTTTT
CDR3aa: CSASAERKLFF

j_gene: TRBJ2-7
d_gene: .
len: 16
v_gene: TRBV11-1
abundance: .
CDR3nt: TGTGCCAGCAGCTTAGCGATTCCTGACAGCTCCTACGAGCAGTATTTC
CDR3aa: CASSLAIPDSSYEQYF

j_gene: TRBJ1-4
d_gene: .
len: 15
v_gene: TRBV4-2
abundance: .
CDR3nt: TGTGCCAGCAGCCCCCGTGCCTATGGCAGTGAAAAACTGTTTTTT
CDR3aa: CASSPRAYGSEKLFF

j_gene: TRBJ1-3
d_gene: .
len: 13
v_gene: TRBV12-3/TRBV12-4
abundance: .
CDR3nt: TGTGCCAGCATCCAGAGCTCTGGAAACACCATATATTTT
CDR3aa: CASIQSSGNTIYF

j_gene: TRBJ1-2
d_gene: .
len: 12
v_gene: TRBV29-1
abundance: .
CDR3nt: TGCAGCGCCGGAGAGAGAAAGTATGGCTACACCTTC
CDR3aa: CSAGERKYGYTF

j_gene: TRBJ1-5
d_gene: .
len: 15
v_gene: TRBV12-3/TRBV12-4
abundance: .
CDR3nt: .
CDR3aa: CASSFGQGSNQHQHF

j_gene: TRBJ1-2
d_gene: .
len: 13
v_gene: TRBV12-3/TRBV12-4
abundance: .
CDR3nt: TGTCCCAGCAACCCGAGGGGGATTAAAGGCTACAACTTC
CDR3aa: CPSNPRGIKGYNF

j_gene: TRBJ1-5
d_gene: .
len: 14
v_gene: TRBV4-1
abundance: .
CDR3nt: TGCGCCAACGGCCAAGGCAGGGGCGATCAGCCCCAGCATTTT
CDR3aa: CANGQGRGDQPQHF

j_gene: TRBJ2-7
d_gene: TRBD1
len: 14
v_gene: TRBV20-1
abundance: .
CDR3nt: TGCAATGCTTATCCCGGGACAGGGGTGTACGAGCAATATTTC
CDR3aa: CNAYPGTGVYEQYF

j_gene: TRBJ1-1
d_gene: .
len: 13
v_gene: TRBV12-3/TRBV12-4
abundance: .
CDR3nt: TGTGCCAGCAGCTCAGGGGTAAGCCCTGAAGCTTTCTTT
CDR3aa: CASSSGVSPEAFF

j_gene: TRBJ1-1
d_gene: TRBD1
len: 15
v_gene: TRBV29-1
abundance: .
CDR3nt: TGCAGCGACGGGACAGACGGTCTAATGGACACTGAAGCTTTCTTT
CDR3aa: CSDGTDGLMDTEAFF

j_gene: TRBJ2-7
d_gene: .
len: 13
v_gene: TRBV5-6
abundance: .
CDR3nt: TGTGCCAGTACCTTGTCGACGGGTACCGAGCAGTACTTC
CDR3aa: CASTLSTGTEQYF

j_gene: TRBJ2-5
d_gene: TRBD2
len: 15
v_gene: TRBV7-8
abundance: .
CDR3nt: TGTGCCAGCAGCCCACTGGTAGCGGGAGTGGAGACCCTGTACTTT
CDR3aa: CASSPLVAGVETLYF

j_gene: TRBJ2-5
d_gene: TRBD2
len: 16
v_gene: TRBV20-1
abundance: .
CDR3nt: TGCAGTGCCCCTGTGGCCCCAGCGGGGGTGCGAGAGACCCAGTACTTC
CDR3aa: CSAPVAPAGVRETQYF